This T cell receptor (beta chain) was captured in a study of blood T cell repertoires in COVID-19. Looking at the study overall: Acute-phase and convalescent COVID-19 samples originated in the United States, Italy and Spain. T cells, B-cell-depleted T cells, or PBMCs supplied cDNA or gDNA.

Germline V CDR1 and CDR2: MNHEY, SMNVEV (reference sequence). V shed 7 bases and J shed 7 bases, with 17 bases lying between them. The CDR3 runs 14 residues. Profiled with immunoSEQ multiplex PCR; TCRdb holds only in-frame clones, not every one. The sample contains 150,000 or so clones, 80% to 85% of which appear only once. The chain uses TRBV27 and TRBJ1-5, with D possibly matching TRBD1 (5 bases). The sequencing sample was made of peripheral blood. The source is a woman aged 55-70 years with acute or convalescent COVID-19. The CDR3 is CASTPQGPQQPQHF. The DNA of the CDR3 is TGTGCCAGCACACCTCAGGGCCCCCAACAGCCCCAGCATTTT.